The T cell receptor (beta chain) described here comes from a study of early T cells in non-severe SARS-CoV-2 infection. As for the study in general: Sequencing was performed on bulk RNA from unsorted whole blood, leaving chains unpaired.

The CDR3 is 16 residues long. Germline values: CDR1 SGHVS, CDR2 FQNEAQ. V was trimmed by 3 bases and J by 0 bases, leaving 15 bases between them. Unique molecular identifiers tagged individual cDNA molecules. One entry per CDR3 protein results from TCRdb running MiXCR on the 5' RACE reads. The table lists tens of thousands of distinct CDR3 sequences, approximately 5% of them singletons. The chain couples TRBV7-8 to TRBJ2-7; the D call may be TRBD1 or TRBD2 (5 bases each). This sequence originates from an adult who was a healthcare worker with PCR-confirmed SARS-CoV-2 infection or an uninfected control (not recorded which). Sequencing was done on a sample of whole blood. CDR3 nucleotide sequence: TGTGCCAGCAGCTTGGATCCGGGACGCCTCTCCTACGAGCAGTACTTC. As protein: CASSLDPGRLSYEQYF.